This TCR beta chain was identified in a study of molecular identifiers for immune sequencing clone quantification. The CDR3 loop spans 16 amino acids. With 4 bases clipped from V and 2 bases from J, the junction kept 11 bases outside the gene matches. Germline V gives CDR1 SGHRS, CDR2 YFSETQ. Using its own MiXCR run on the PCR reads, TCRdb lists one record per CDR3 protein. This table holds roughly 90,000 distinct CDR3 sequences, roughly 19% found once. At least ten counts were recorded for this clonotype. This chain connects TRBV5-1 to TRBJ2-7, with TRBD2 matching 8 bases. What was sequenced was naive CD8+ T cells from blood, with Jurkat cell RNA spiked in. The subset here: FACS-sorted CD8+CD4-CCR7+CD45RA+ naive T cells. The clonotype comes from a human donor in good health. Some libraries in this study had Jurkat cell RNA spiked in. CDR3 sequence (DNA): TGCGCCAGCAGCGGAGTCTCTAGCGGGTCAACCTACGAGCAGTACTTC. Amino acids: CASSGVSSGSTYEQYF.